This T cell receptor (beta chain) is from a study of beta chain features in type 1 diabetes. Study details: Age, gender, cell numbers and subset yield matched between patients and controls. Study-wide results and caveats: Compared with healthy donors, patients appeared to share more similar naive, central memory and regulatory TCRB repertoires.

The sequenced template was cDNA made from the entire isolated RNA. Repertoires were generated with immunoSEQ multiplex PCR, while TCRdb's copy carries only in-frame clones and drops some. The top ten clones hold 3.5% to 4% of a sample with about 240,000 clones, about 30% of them seen once. With regard to this clone: Its antigen is currently unknown.

Trimming pared 1 base from V and 4 bases from J, leaving 2 bases between. Germline loops: CDR1 SEHNR, CDR2 FQNEAQ (reference sequence). The CDR3 covers 12 residues. The authors sorted CD4+ naive, central memory, regulatory and stem cell-like memory cells via CD45RO/CCR7/CD25/CD127/CD95/CD27. The clonotype originates from a young man in good health. Material for sequencing was central memory CD4+ T cells from blood. This chain links TRBV7-9 with TRBJ2-1; no firm D call. CDR3 DNA sequence: TGTGCCAGCAGCTTAGGGTACAATGAGCAGTTCTTC. Translating gives CASSLGYNEQFF.